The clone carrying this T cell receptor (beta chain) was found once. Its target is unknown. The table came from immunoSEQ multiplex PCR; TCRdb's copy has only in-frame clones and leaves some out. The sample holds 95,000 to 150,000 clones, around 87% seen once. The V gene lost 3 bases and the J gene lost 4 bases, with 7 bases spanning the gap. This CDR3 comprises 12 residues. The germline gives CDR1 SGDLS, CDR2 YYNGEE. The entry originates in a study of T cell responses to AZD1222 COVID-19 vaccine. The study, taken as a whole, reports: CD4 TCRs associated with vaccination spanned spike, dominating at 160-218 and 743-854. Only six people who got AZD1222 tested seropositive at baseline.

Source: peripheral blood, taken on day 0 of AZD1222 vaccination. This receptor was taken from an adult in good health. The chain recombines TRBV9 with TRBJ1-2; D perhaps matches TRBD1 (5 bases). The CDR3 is CASSGGVYGYTF. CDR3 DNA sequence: TGTGCCAGCAGCGGGGGGGTCTATGGCTACACCTTC.